Below, 20 T cell receptor beta chains from the same sample are listed, as sequenced in a study of blood T cell repertoires in COVID-19. Libraries were prepared by immunoSEQ multiplex PCR; TCRdb keeps only in-frame clonotypes and omits some of them. The sample has 300,000 to 400,000 clones, about 90% seen once. The sequencing input was peripheral blood. These receptor sequences come from a young woman who had recovered from COVID-19.

Notes on this clone: Other nucleotide sequences in the sample specify the same CDR3. The rearrangement uses TRBV30 and TRBJ1-4; D is possibly TRBD1 (5 bases). Germline V CDR1 and CDR2: GTSNPN, SVGIG (reference sequence). V shed 5 bases and J shed 2 bases, with 9 bases lying between them. The CDR3 has 13 amino acids. The chain's CDR3 is CAWGAGTNEKLFF. In DNA, the CDR3 is TGTGCCTGGGGTGCAGGGACTAATGAAAAACTGTTTTTT.

The chain joins TRBV6-5 to TRBJ1-6, with D uncertain. This CDR3 comprises 16 residues. Trimming cost V 2 bases and J 0 bases, with 8 bases left between them. Germline V CDR1 and CDR2: MNHEY, SVGAGI. The DNA for the CDR3 is TGTGCCAGCAGTTACCTCCTCGTCTCCTATAATTCACCCCTCCACTTT. It codes for CASSYLLVSYNSPLHF.

The chain carries TRBV4-1 and TRBJ2-3; 11 bases line up with TRBD2. V lost 4 bases to trimming and J lost 1 base; unmatched junction nucleotides: 4. CDR3 length: 16 residues. CDR1 and CDR2 (germline): MGHRA, YSYEKL. The CDR3 DNA reads TGCGCCAGCAGCCGAGCGGGACTAGCGGGCACAGATACGCAGTATTTT. It translates to CASSRAGLAGTDTQYF.

The genes are TRBV6-5 and TRBJ2-3, with D possibly matching TRBD2 (5 bases). V lost 8 bases and J 1 base, leaving 16 bases between the germline ends. CDR3 length: 15 amino acids. Per germline, CDR1 MNHEY and CDR2 SVGAGI. The CDR3 loop reads CASGSLDTRTDTQYF. The CDR3, as DNA: TGTGCCAGCGGGAGCCTCGACACCCGCACAGATACGCAGTATTTT.

The chain is built from TRBV18 and TRBJ1-2, with D hard to call. This CDR3 contains 13 residues. CDR1 is KGHSH, CDR2 LQKENI, per germline. Trimming cost V 1 base and J 6 bases, with 9 bases left between them. CDR3: CASSPRFGDGYTF. Written as DNA, the CDR3 is TGTGCCAGCTCACCACGTTTCGGAGATGGCTACACCTTC.

This clone came up a few times. V and J are TRBV6-2 or TRBV6-3 and TRBJ2-7; TRBD1 might be the D (6 bases). Germline CDR1 is MNHEY and CDR2 is SVGEGT. The CDR3 contains 13 residues. V lost 2 bases and J 2 bases, leaving 7 bases between the germline ends. DNA of the CDR3: TGTGCCAGCAGTTACCGGGACACCTACGAGCAGTACGTC. It specifies CASSYRDTYEQYV.

This sequence joins TRBV19 and TRBJ1-1; D possibly corresponds to TRBD1 (5 bases). The CDR3 has 13 residues. V was trimmed by 4 bases and J by 2 bases, leaving 8 bases between them. CDR1 LNHDA and CDR2 SQIVND come from the germline V gene (reference sequence). The CDR3 DNA reads TGTGCCAGTAGTAGTCAGGGAAACACTGAAGCTTTCTTT. Translating it yields CASSSQGNTEAFF. The full variable domain, rest sourced from reference TRBV19 and TRBJ1-1, is DGGITQSPKYLFRKEGQNVTLSCEQNLNHDAMYWYRQDPGQGLRLIYYSQIVNDFQKGDIAEGYSVSREKKESFPLTVTSAQKNPTAFYLCASSSQGNTEAFFGQGTRLTVV.

The V and J genes are TRBV6-2 or TRBV6-3 and TRBJ2-1, with a possible D match to TRBD1 (6 bases). The V end was cut by 5 bases, the J end by 4 bases, with 18 bases between. The CDR3 is made up of 16 amino acids. Germline CDR1 MNHEY, CDR2 SVGEGT. This CDR3 reads CASSRYREPLYNEQFF. The CDR3 nucleotides are TGTGCCAGCAGTCGGTACAGGGAACCCCTTTACAATGAGCAGTTCTTC.

This rearrangement joins TRBV5-1 to TRBJ2-7; 14 bases map to TRBD2. In germline, CDR1 is SGHRS, CDR2 YFSETQ. The CDR3 is 18 residues long. The junction had 11 bases not matched to a gene; V was cut back by 5 bases and J by 1 base. Here the CDR3 DNA reads TGCGCCAGCAGGACCGGGACTAGCGGGAGACTGGGTTCCTACGAGCAGTACGTC. As protein: CASRTGTSGRLGSYEQYV.

The chain links TRBV7-2 to TRBJ1-2; 8 bases agree with TRBD1. V gave up 0 bases and J gave up 4 bases; unmatched junction bases: 7. The germline gives CDR1 SGHTA, CDR2 FQGNSA. The CDR3 is 16 amino acids. The CDR3 coding sequence is TGTGCCAGCAGCTTAGCGAGTGGACAGGGAGGCTATGGCTACACCTTC. Its protein product is CASSLASGQGGYGYTF.

The chain uses TRBV4-3 and TRBJ2-3, with TRBD1 matching over 7 bases. CDR3 length: 15 residues. Germline V gene data show CDR1 as LGHNA and CDR2 as YSLEER. After removal of 4 bases from V and 2 bases from J, the junction contained 6 bases not matched to a gene. The CDR3 DNA follows: TGCGCCAGCAGCCGCCGGGACAGACACACAGATACGCAGTATTTT. Translating it yields CASSRRDRHTDTQYF.

This clone was found once. V usage is TRBV6-5 and J usage is TRBJ1-3; no clear D gene. V gave up 2 bases and J gave up 0 bases, with 8 bases separating them. Germline V gene lookup returns CDR1 MNHEY and CDR2 SVGAGI. This CDR3 has 15 amino acids. In DNA form, the CDR3 reads TGTGCCAGCAGTTACACCGGGAGCTCTGGAAACACCATATATTTT. This sequence encodes CASSYTGSSGNTIYF.

The rearrangement uses TRBV7-6 and TRBJ2-2, with D maybe TRBD2 (6 bases). The germline V gene encodes CDR1 SGHVS and CDR2 FNYEAQ. This CDR3 contains 15 residues. The V and J ends lost 0 bases and 6 bases respectively, with 11 bases between them. Written as DNA, the CDR3 is TGTGCCAGCAGCTTAGCGCCGGGAGTGGCCGGGGAGCTGTTTTTT. The encoded protein is CASSLAPGVAGELFF.

V is TRBV18 and J is TRBJ2-1; no definite D call. Per the germline V gene, CDR1 is KGHSH and CDR2 is LQKENI. V lost 6 bases, J lost 0 bases, and 9 bases lay in between. The CDR3 contains 14 residues. The CDR3 reads CASSPRSSYNEQFF. The CDR3 bases are TGTGCCAGCTCCCCTCGGAGCTCCTACAATGAGCAGTTCTTC.

The chain employs TRBV6-5 and TRBJ1-2, with unresolved D. Germline V CDR1 and CDR2: MNHEY, SVGAGI. V was cut by 2 bases and J by 7 bases, with 11 bases left in between. This CDR3 has 13 residues. CDR3 bases: TGTGCCAGCAGTTACGGGCGAAGCGGTGGCTACACCTTC. Translated: CASSYGRSGGYTF.

The chain combines TRBV10-3 with TRBJ1-2; 7 bases fit TRBD1. CDR3 length equals 14 residues. V shed 3 bases and J 6 bases; nucleotides not matched to a gene: 7. CDR1 and CDR2 (germline): ENHRY, SYGVKD. The CDR3 DNA is TGTGCCATCAGTGATGACAGGGTGGTTAATGGCTACACCTTC. Translating gives CAISDDRVVNGYTF.

The J gene is TRBJ2-1, the V gene TRBV9; 8 bases map to TRBD2. Trimming at V came to 0 bases and at J to 7 bases, leaving 6 bases not matched to a gene. Germline V lookup: CDR1 SGDLS, CDR2 YYNGEE. The CDR3 sequence is 15 residues long. CDR3 DNA: TGTGCCAGCAGCGTAGTAACGGGAGGGCCTAATGAGCAGTTCTTC. Translating it yields CASSVVTGGPNEQFF.

This clone has just one count. The chain employs TRBV7-2 and TRBJ2-7; TRBD2 is a possible D gene (7 bases). The germline V and J ends were trimmed by 5 bases and 3 bases, with 20 bases remaining between them. The CDR3 is 16 amino acids. Looked up from germline, CDR1 is SGHTA and CDR2 is FQGNSA. This CDR3 is CASSARGSGGGYEQYV. The CDR3 DNA is TGTGCCAGCAGCGCGCGAGGGTCGGGGGGCGGCTACGAGCAGTACGTC.

V and J are TRBV18 and TRBJ1-2, with TRBD1 matching over 10 bases. V lost 3 bases to trimming and J lost 2 bases; unmatched junction nucleotides: 6. This CDR3 is 16 amino acids long. Germline V gene lookup returns CDR1 KGHSH and CDR2 LQKENI. As DNA, the CDR3 is TGTGCCAGCTCACCCACCGGGACAGGGGTAAACTATGGCTACACCTTC. Its translation: CASSPTGTGVNYGYTF.

The chain is built from TRBV19 and TRBJ1-2, with TRBD1 identical over 9 bases. In germline, CDR1 is LNHDA, CDR2 SQIVND (reference sequence). The CDR3 contains 14 residues. The V and J ends lost 5 bases and 7 bases, in that order; junction bases with no gene match: 8. CDR3 nucleotides: TGTGCCAGTAGTCAGCTGGGACAGGGTTTTGGCTACACCTTC. Protein sequence: CASSQLGQGFGYTF.